These T cell receptor beta chains were read from a single sample in a study of spatial heterogeneity in lung cancer. TCRdb used MiXCR to reprocess the 5' RACE reads, holding one entry per CDR3 protein. Seen here are 30,000 to 45,000 distinct CDR3 sequences, 7% to 7.5% observed once, and the top ten hold over 25%. The sequencing here drew on PBMCs, taken at surgery. The receptor source for this set is a female donor with early-stage non-small cell lung cancer. Both conserved end residues are part of each CDR3. The order of the fields is V gene, clone size, J gene, D gene, CDR3 DNA, CDR3 protein. The D gene is left open where the match is weak. Expanded clones are given a class, and other clones once, few, many or no size at all.

>TRBV9|many|TRBJ2-7|NA
TGTGCCAGCAGCCCAGAGCCGGGAAGGTACGAGCAGTACTTC
CASSPEPGRYEQYF
>TRBV12-3/TRBV12-4|many|TRBJ2-3|TRBD1
TGTGCCAGCAGTTGGACCAAGGGGGCATGGACAGATACGCAGTATTTT
CASSWTKGAWTDTQYF
>TRBV4-3|many|TRBJ2-7|TRBD2
TGCGCCAGCAGCCAAGGGACTAGCGGTTTCTACGAGCAGTACTTC
CASSQGTSGFYEQYF
>TRBV7-8|NA|TRBJ1-2|NA
TGTGCCAGCAGCTTAGCCGAGCCCTATGGCTACACCTTC
CASSLAEPYGYTF
>TRBV20-1|few|TRBJ2-5|TRBD2
TGCAGTGCTCGACTAGCGGGAGTTAGCGAGACCCAGTACTTC
CSARLAGVSETQYF
>TRBV6-6|many|TRBJ2-7|NA
TGTGCCAGCAGTTACTCTCGACCCTACGAGCAGTACTTC
CASSYSRPYEQYF
>TRBV20-1|many|TRBJ1-2|TRBD1
TGCAGTGCTAGAGGACCGGGACAGCAGACCAGGGGCTACACCTTC
CSARGPGQQTRGYTF
>TRBV6-2/TRBV6-3|NA|TRBJ1-1|TRBD1
TGTGCCAGCAGGTACAGGGGCGGCACTGAAGCTTTCTTT
CASRYRGGTEAFF
>TRBV27|many|TRBJ1-5|NA
TGTGCCAGCAGTCTGTGGGGCAATCAGCCCCAGCATTTT
CASSLWGNQPQHF
>TRBV7-2|medium-sized|TRBJ2-3|TRBD2
TGTGCCAGCAGCTTCCTAGCGGGAGCCGGGCAAGCGCAGTATTTT
CASSFLAGAGQAQYF
>TRBV7-3|many|TRBJ2-3|NA
TGTGCCAGCAGCCCCGGGACTCACACAGATACGCAGTATTTT
CASSPGTHTDTQYF
>TRBV5-6|NA|TRBJ1-5|NA
TGTGCCAGCAGCTTGGGGTGGGACCAAAATCAGCCCCAGCATTTT
CASSLGWDQNQPQHF
>TRBV10-3|many|TRBJ2-3|NA
TGTGCCATCAGTGTACTAGCCGGACCGCAGTATTTT
CAISVLAGPQYF
>TRBV7-2|many|TRBJ2-3|NA
TGTGCCAGCAGCCTCAACTTGAGAGATACGCAGTATTTT
CASSLNLRDTQYF
>TRBV18|few|TRBJ1-2|TRBD1
TGTGCCAGCTCACCTCTGGACAGGGGCCACTATGGCTACACCTTC
CASSPLDRGHYGYTF
>TRBV12-3/TRBV12-4|few|TRBJ2-5|NA
TGTGCCAGCAGTTTAAGGCGGGGAGGTGAGGAGACCCAGTACTTC
CASSLRRGGEETQYF
>TRBV15|NA|TRBJ2-2|NA
TGTGCCACCAGCGCGGGAACCCATAACACCGGGGAGCTGTTTTTT
CATSAGTHNTGELFF
>TRBV6-1|few|TRBJ2-3|NA
TGTGCCACGCGACAAAGGGGAGCTTCAGATACGCAGTATTTT
CATRQRGASDTQYF
>TRBV15|few|TRBJ1-2|TRBD1
TGTGCCACCAGCAGCGGGGGGGGACAGGGCTACTATGGCTACACCTTC
CATSSGGGQGYYGYTF
>TRBV7-6|many|TRBJ2-5|TRBD2
TGTGCCAGCAGCTGGAGCGGGGGAGTGAGCTCGGAGACCCAGTACTTC
CASSWSGGVSSETQYF
>TRBV28|few|TRBJ2-3|TRBD2
TGTGCCAGCGGACTAGCTCCGGATACGCAGTATTTT
CASGLAPDTQYF
>TRBV29-1|many|TRBJ2-5|NA
TGCAGCGTTGACGGTAGCCGGGAGACCCAGTACTTC
CSVDGSRETQYF
>TRBV5-1|many|TRBJ2-5|TRBD1
TGCGCCAGCAGCACCGGGACAGGGGAGACCCAGTACTTC
CASSTGTGETQYF
>TRBV6-6|many|TRBJ2-7|TRBD1
TGTGCCAGCAGTACTGGACAGGGTCTCTACGAGCAGTACTTC
CASSTGQGLYEQYF
>TRBV4-3|many|TRBJ1-2|NA
TGCGCCAGCAGCCCGAGCGGTACACCGTCCCTCTATGGCTACACCTTC
CASSPSGTPSLYGYTF
>TRBV20-1|many|TRBJ2-5|NA
TGCAGTGCTAGAGGGCCCACGACGGGAGAGACCCAGTACTTC
CSARGPTTGETQYF
>TRBV18|many|TRBJ1-4|NA
TGTGCCAGCTCAAAGGTTGGCACTAATGAAAAACTGTTTTTT
CASSKVGTNEKLFF
>TRBV5-1|few|TRBJ2-3|NA
TGCGCCAGCAGCTTGAGTTCCGGGAGCGCTTTCACAGATACGCAGTATTTT
CASSLSSGSAFTDTQYF
>TRBV13|few|TRBJ2-3|NA
TGTGCCAGCAGTCCCCCCCGAGGCTGGGGCACAGATACGCAGTATTTT
CASSPPRGWGTDTQYF
>TRBV4-1|once|TRBJ1-4|NA
TGCGCCAGCAGACGGGACGGTGCAACTAATGAAAAATTGTTTTTT
CASRRDGATNEKLFF
>TRBV15|NA|TRBJ2-7|TRBD2
TGTGCCACCTCGCGGGGGGGCGACTTCTACGAGCAGTACTTC
CATSRGGDFYEQYF
>TRBV10-3|many|TRBJ1-2|NA
TGTGCCATCAGTGAGGGAGACTTCTATGGCTACACCTTC
CAISEGDFYGYTF
>TRBV7-3|many|TRBJ1-1|NA
TGTGCCAGCAGCTCTACAGGGAACACTGAAGCTTTCTTT
CASSSTGNTEAFF
>TRBV7-2|many|TRBJ2-3|NA
TGTGCCAGCAGCTTAATGGGCGCAGGGGCGGAAGATACGCAGTATTTT
CASSLMGAGAEDTQYF
>TRBV20-1|NA|TRBJ2-2|NA
TGCAGTGCTAGAGGTCACAGGGTTAACACCGGGGAGCTGTTTTTT
CSARGHRVNTGELFF
>TRBV5-1|many|TRBJ2-2|NA
TGCGCCAGCAGCCTGGGACACTTTTCTACCGGGGAGCTGTTTTTT
CASSLGHFSTGELFF
>TRBV20-1|NA|TRBJ2-1|NA
TGCAGTGCTAGATTCGGAGGCTCCTACAATGAGCAGTTCTTC
CSARFGGSYNEQFF
>TRBV9|many|TRBJ2-7|NA
TGTGCCAGCAGCCCCCGGACAGACTCCTACGAGCAGTACTTC
CASSPRTDSYEQYF
>TRBV20-1|NA|TRBJ2-5|NA
TGCAGTGCCACAGCGGTAGTCCAAGAGACCCAGTACTTC
CSATAVVQETQYF
>TRBV5-1|NA|TRBJ1-5|NA
TGCGCCAGCAGCTTGGCATCGGGACCGAATCAGCCCCAGCATTTT
CASSLASGPNQPQHF
>TRBV5-1|many|TRBJ1-4|NA
TGCGCCAGCAGTCGGGGATCAACTAATGAAAAACTGTTTTTT
CASSRGSTNEKLFF
>TRBV5-6|few|TRBJ2-7|TRBD2
TGTGCCAGCAGCTTGGAGGGACTAGCGGGACCGACCTACGAGCAGTACTTC
CASSLEGLAGPTYEQYF
>TRBV28|NA|TRBJ2-7|TRBD2
TGTACCAGCAGCTTGACTAGCGGGCCCTCCTACGAGCAGTACTTC
CTSSLTSGPSYEQYF
>TRBV6-1|many|TRBJ1-1|NA
TGTGCCAGCAACCCGCGGTACACTGAAGCTTTCTTT
CASNPRYTEAFF
>TRBV5-1|few|TRBJ1-1|NA
TGCGCCAGCAGCTTGTATCCCCCGGGCTTGAACACTGAAGCTTTCTTT
CASSLYPPGLNTEAFF
>TRBV27|many|TRBJ2-1|TRBD2
TGTGCCAGCAGTCCACTGGGAAGCGGGAGAAATAATGAGCAGTTCTTC
CASSPLGSGRNNEQFF